This T cell receptor (beta chain) originates from a study of response to subunit inactivated influenza vaccine. General study points: There was a suggestion from the authors that each seasonal influenza vaccination recruits few new T cells.

The CDR3 runs to 17 residues. Trimming took 5 bases from V and 0 from J, leaving 14 bases between them. Germline lookup yields CDR1 MNHEY and CDR2 SMNVEV (reference sequence). Using its own MiXCR run on the RT-PCR reads, TCRdb lists one record per CDR3 protein. The data show more than 450,000 distinct CDR3 sequences, around 10% seen once. This clonotype was counted between two and nine times. What it recognizes is unknown. These data are also associated with another study on T cells expressing NK-cell markers. Turning to that study: In generating TCR beta cDNA, 5'RACE template switching with UMIs was used. According to the study, TCR beta repertoires originated from sorted CD3+CD56+NKG2C+, CD3+CD56+NKG2C- and CD3+CD56-NKG2C+ T cells.

The clonotype originates from a man over 45 who received an inactivated influenza vaccine. The source was PBMCs from blood, collected on the day of vaccination. This chain uses TRBV27 with TRBJ2-6; D ambiguous. As DNA, the CDR3 is TGTGCCAGCAGTGACACGAAAGTCTTCTCTGGGGCCAACGTCCTGACTTTC. Translating gives CASSDTKVFSGANVLTF.